The clone carrying this T cell receptor (delta chain) was seen a few times. TCRdb has a much larger clone's protein, which differs at residue 14 from the translation of this DNA, likely because of a read error; what is shown is the protein translated from the DNA. TCRdb processed the reads again with the CATT caller. Of several thousand delta-chain clones listed, roughly 4% are singletons. The sample is drawn from a study of gamma-delta chains in newborns, infants, children. This CDR3 contains 18 residues. Germline V gene lookup returns CDR1 GEAIGNYY and CDR2 EKD. The sequence was obtained from a child who was a newborn, infant or young child, either healthy, febrile or measles-vaccinated (not recorded which). Input material: blood. This chain joins TRDV2 and TRDJ3, with 7 bases fitting TRDD3. DNA of the CDR3: TGTGCCTGTGACACCGGGGATAAGGCAGCCTGGGACACCCAACAGATGTTTTTC. Its protein is CACDTGDKAAWDTQQMFF.